The source of this T cell receptor (beta chain) is a study of cytomegalovirus exposure and HLA in healthy donors. Study findings and constraints: In an earlier analysis, in fewer than 700 donors, most V segments appeared productive either ~87% or ~30% of the time.

Researchers ran the PCR with 60 Vbeta and 13 Jbeta primers. Profiling relied on immunoSEQ multiplex PCR, and the TCRdb table lists in-frame clones only, not all of them. The profile shows about 83,000 clones, approximately 80% of them singletons. About this clone: Its target is not known.

CDR3 length equals 17 residues. Germline V gene sequence: CDR1 LGHNA, CDR2 YNFKEQ. V gave up 1 base and J gave up 5 bases; unmatched junction bases: 10. V and J are TRBV4-2 and TRBJ2-5, with TRBD2 matching 10 bases. The sequencing sample was made of PBMCs. The receptor's source is a woman between 25 and 40 years old in good health and CMV-seronegative. The CDR3 coding sequence is TGTGCCAGCAGCCAAGGAAATAGCGGGAGGTCCGTGGAGACCCAGTACTTC. It encodes CASSQGNSGRSVETQYF.